This T cell receptor beta chain was captured in a study of T cell changes during pregnancy in multiple sclerosis. The CDR3 consists of 13 residues. V lost 4 bases and J lost 3, with 9 bases in between. Sequencing was performed with immunoSEQ multiplex PCR; in TCRdb, only in-frame clones are kept and a portion is missing. The profile covers about 72,000 clones, with 90% to 95% appearing a single time and about 0.7% taken by the ten largest. This receptor was taken from a female donor in good health, enrolled as a control in a pregnancy study. Sequencing used peripheral blood, obtained in the third trimester of pregnancy. The chain links TRBV23-1 to TRBJ2-5; TRBD1 might be the D (6 bases). TRBV23-1 is sorted into the ORF group, with uncertain function. The CDR3: CASSLSGEETQYF. DNA of the CDR3: TGCGCCAGCAGTCTGTCAGGGGAAGAGACCCAGTACTTC.